This T cell receptor beta chain emerged from a study of blood T cell repertoires in COVID-19. The germline CDR1 and CDR2 sequences are SGHKS and YYEKEE (reference sequence). The ends were cut back, 1 base at V and 5 bases at J, with 9 bases in the middle. This CDR3 contains 14 residues. Profiled with immunoSEQ multiplex PCR; TCRdb holds only in-frame clones, not every one. The data hold 350,000 or so clones, with roughly 90% observed a single time. The sample taken for sequencing was PBMCs or T cells enriched from blood (not recorded which). This TCR was sampled from a woman aged 25-40 years who had recovered from COVID-19. The chain recombines TRBV5-5 with TRBJ2-2; D remains ambiguous. The CDR3 is CASSLTVVTGELFF. The DNA for the CDR3 is TGTGCCAGCAGCTTGACAGTGGTTACCGGGGAGCTGTTTTTT.